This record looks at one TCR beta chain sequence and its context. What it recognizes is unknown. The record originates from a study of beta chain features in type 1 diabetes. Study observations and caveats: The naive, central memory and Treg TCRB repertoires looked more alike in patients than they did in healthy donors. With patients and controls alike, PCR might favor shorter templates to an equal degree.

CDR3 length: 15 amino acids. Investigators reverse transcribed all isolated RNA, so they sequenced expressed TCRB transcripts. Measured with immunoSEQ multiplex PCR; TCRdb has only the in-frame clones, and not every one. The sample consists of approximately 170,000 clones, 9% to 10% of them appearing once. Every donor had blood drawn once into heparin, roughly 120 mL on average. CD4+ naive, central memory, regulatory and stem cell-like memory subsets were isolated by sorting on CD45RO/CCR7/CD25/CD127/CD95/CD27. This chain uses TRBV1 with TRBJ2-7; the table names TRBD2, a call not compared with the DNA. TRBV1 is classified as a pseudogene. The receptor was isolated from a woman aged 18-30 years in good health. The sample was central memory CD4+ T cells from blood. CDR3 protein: CTSSQDLIEGNEQYF. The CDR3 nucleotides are TGCACCAGCAGCCAAGATCTTATAGAGGGTAACGAGCAGTACTTC.